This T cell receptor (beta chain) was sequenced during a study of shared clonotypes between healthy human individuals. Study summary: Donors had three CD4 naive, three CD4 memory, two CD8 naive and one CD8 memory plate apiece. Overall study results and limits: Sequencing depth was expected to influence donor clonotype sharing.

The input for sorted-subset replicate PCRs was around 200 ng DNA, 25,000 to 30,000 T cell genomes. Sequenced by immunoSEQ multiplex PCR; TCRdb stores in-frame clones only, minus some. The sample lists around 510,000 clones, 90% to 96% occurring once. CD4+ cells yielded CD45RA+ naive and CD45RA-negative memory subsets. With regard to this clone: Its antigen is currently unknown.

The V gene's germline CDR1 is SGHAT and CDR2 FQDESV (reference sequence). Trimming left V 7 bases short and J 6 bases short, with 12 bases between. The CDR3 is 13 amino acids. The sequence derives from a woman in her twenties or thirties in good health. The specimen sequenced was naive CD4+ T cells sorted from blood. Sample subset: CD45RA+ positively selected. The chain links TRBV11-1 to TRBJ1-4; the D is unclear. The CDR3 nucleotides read TGTGCCAGCACCTCCGGGCCACATGAAAAACTGTTTTTT. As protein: CASTSGPHEKLFF.